This is a list of T cell receptor beta chains from one sample in a study of spatial heterogeneity in lung cancer. TCRdb re-called the 5' RACE reads with MiXCR, one entry per CDR3 protein. The data contain about 52,000 distinct CDR3 sequences, 7.4% of them singletons. The sample was PBMCs, taken at follow-up. The receptors derive from a female donor with early-stage non-small cell lung cancer. Both conserved end residues are part of each CDR3. The order of the fields is D gene, V gene, J gene, clone size, CDR3 DNA, CDR3 protein. D genes are given only for firm matches. Clone size, where shown, is once, few, many, or a class for clones that have expanded.

D: TRBD1
V: TRBV3-1
J: TRBJ2-1
size: many
DNA: TGTGCCAGCAGCCGACCGACAGGGGCGCGGTTCTTC
CDR3: CASSRPTGARFF

D: NA
V: TRBV3-1
J: TRBJ1-6
size: many
DNA: TGTGCCAGCAGCCAAGTGGGGCCCGGCATTTCACCCCTCCACTTT
CDR3: CASSQVGPGISPLHF

D: NA
V: TRBV3-1
J: TRBJ1-2
size: NA
DNA: TGTGCCAGCAGCCAAGTCTTCCCGGCTAACTATGGCTACACCTTC
CDR3: CASSQVFPANYGYTF

D: NA
V: TRBV18
J: TRBJ2-6
size: NA
DNA: TGTGCCAGCTCAGCAGACTCTGGGGCCAACGTCCTGACTTTC
CDR3: CASSADSGANVLTF

D: TRBD2
V: TRBV28
J: TRBJ2-1
size: many
DNA: TGTGCCAGCAGTCCCTTACTAGCGGGGTCCTACAATGAGCAGTTCTTC
CDR3: CASSPLLAGSYNEQFF

D: NA
V: TRBV20-1
J: TRBJ2-1
size: few
DNA: TGCAGTGCCCCTGGGGGGGCGGAGGGGCACAATGAGCAGTTCTTC
CDR3: CSAPGGAEGHNEQFF

D: NA
V: TRBV20-1
J: TRBJ2-1
size: few
DNA: TGCAGTGCTAGATCGGGCGCGGGGTACAATGAGCAGTTCTTC
CDR3: CSARSGAGYNEQFF

D: NA
V: TRBV20-1
J: TRBJ2-5
size: many
DNA: TGCAGTGACAGAGTGGGACAAGAGACCCAGTACTTC
CDR3: CSDRVGQETQYF

D: NA
V: TRBV6-1
J: TRBJ1-5
size: few
DNA: TGTGCCAGCAGTGAAGGACAGGCCAACAATCAGCCCCAGCATTTT
CDR3: CASSEGQANNQPQHF

D: NA
V: TRBV6-1
J: TRBJ1-2
size: few
DNA: TGTGCCAGCAGTGAAACGCGGGGCGACTATGGCTACACCTTC
CDR3: CASSETRGDYGYTF

D: NA
V: TRBV20-1
J: TRBJ1-5
size: few
DNA: TGCAGTGCTAGTAAGCAGTTGTCGGGCAATCAGCCCCAGCATTTT
CDR3: CSASKQLSGNQPQHF

D: NA
V: TRBV20-1
J: TRBJ1-1
size: NA
DNA: TGCAGTGCTAGAGATCGGGACAAGAACACTGAAGCTTTCTTT
CDR3: CSARDRDKNTEAFF

D: NA
V: TRBV11-2
J: TRBJ2-6
size: few
DNA: TGTGCCAGCAGCCCCCAAGGGGCTGGGGCCAACGTCCTGACTTTC
CDR3: CASSPQGAGANVLTF

D: TRBD1
V: TRBV7-6
J: TRBJ2-7
size: many
DNA: TGTGCCAGCAGCCCCACTTCCGGGACAGGGGTCGAGCAGTACTTC
CDR3: CASSPTSGTGVEQYF

D: NA
V: TRBV3-1
J: TRBJ1-1
size: few
DNA: TGTGCCAGCAGCCAAGGGCAGATTCACACTGAAGCTTTCTTT
CDR3: CASSQGQIHTEAFF

D: NA
V: TRBV20-1
J: TRBJ1-1
size: few
DNA: TGCAGTGCTAGAGACCGCACTGCGCCGTGGGGCACTGAAGCTTTCTTT
CDR3: CSARDRTAPWGTEAFF

D: NA
V: TRBV20-1
J: TRBJ2-3
size: many
DNA: TGCAGCTCGAAAATCCGAGCGGGCCCAGATACGCAGTATTTT
CDR3: CSSKIRAGPDTQYF

D: TRBD1
V: TRBV6-4
J: TRBJ2-7
size: few
DNA: TGTGCCAAGAGAACAGGGGACGGACACGAGCAGTACTTC
CDR3: CAKRTGDGHEQYF

D: TRBD1
V: TRBV28
J: TRBJ2-5
size: many
DNA: TGTGCCAGCAGTTTATGGACAGGGCGGCAAGAGACCCAGTACTTC
CDR3: CASSLWTGRQETQYF

D: NA
V: TRBV20-1
J: TRBJ1-3
size: many
DNA: TGCAGTGCTAGAGGAAGGGTAGCACCTGGAAACACCATATATTTT
CDR3: CSARGRVAPGNTIYF

D: TRBD2
V: TRBV7-2
J: TRBJ2-5
size: many
DNA: TGTGCCAGCAGCCGGACTAGCGGGGCTAAGACCCAGTACTTC
CDR3: CASSRTSGAKTQYF

D: NA
V: TRBV4-1
J: TRBJ2-1
size: many
DNA: TGCGCCAGCAGCCAAGTCCCCGGACCCGATGAGCAGTTCTTC
CDR3: CASSQVPGPDEQFF

D: NA
V: TRBV6-2/TRBV6-3
J: TRBJ1-1
size: many
DNA: TGTGCCAGCAGTTGGGGGGCATCTAGCACTGAAGCTTTCTTT
CDR3: CASSWGASSTEAFF

D: NA
V: TRBV19
J: TRBJ1-4
size: many
DNA: TGTGCCAGTAGCCCCAAGACTACCAATGAAAAACTGTTTTTT
CDR3: CASSPKTTNEKLFF

D: NA
V: TRBV6-1
J: TRBJ1-6
size: NA
DNA: TGTGCCAGCAGGGGCCCCCGGGATTCACCCCTCCACTTT
CDR3: CASRGPRDSPLHF

D: TRBD1
V: TRBV20-1
J: TRBJ1-1
size: many
DNA: TGCAGTGCTAGAGATAGGACAGGGGGCAACACTGAAGCTTTCTTT
CDR3: CSARDRTGGNTEAFF

D: NA
V: TRBV5-1
J: TRBJ2-1
size: NA
DNA: TGCGCCAGCAGCGTAGCGGCACAGAGCTCCTACAATGAGCAGTTCTTC
CDR3: CASSVAAQSSYNEQFF

D: TRBD1
V: TRBV20-1
J: TRBJ2-7
size: NA
DNA: TGCAGTGCTAGCGGGGACAGGGGTCCCTACGAGCAGTACTTC
CDR3: CSASGDRGPYEQYF

D: TRBD2
V: TRBV7-8
J: TRBJ2-1
size: many
DNA: TGTGCCAGCAGCTTAGCGAGAGGGACTACGAAATTC
CDR3: CASSLARGTTKF

D: NA
V: TRBV7-9
J: TRBJ1-4
size: NA
DNA: TGTGCCAGCAGCCTCATCAGTGAAAAACTGTTTTTT
CDR3: CASSLISEKLFF

D: NA
V: TRBV18
J: TRBJ2-1
size: few
DNA: TGTGCCAGCTCACCGGGACTTCAATACAATGAGCAGTTCTTC
CDR3: CASSPGLQYNEQFF

D: NA
V: TRBV5-1
J: TRBJ1-5
size: many
DNA: TGCGCCAGCAGCTTGGGTCCAGGGTCAGGTCAGCCCCAGCATTTT
CDR3: CASSLGPGSGQPQHF

D: NA
V: TRBV28
J: TRBJ1-1
size: many
DNA: TGTGCCAGCAGTTTGCCCGAGAGGAGAGAGAGTGAAGCTTTCTTT
CDR3: CASSLPERRESEAFF

D: NA
V: TRBV29-1
J: TRBJ2-3
size: many
DNA: TGCAGCGTAGGGACGGACCTAGGAGGTACGCAGTATTTT
CDR3: CSVGTDLGGTQYF

D: NA
V: TRBV29-1
J: TRBJ2-1
size: NA
DNA: TGCAGCGTTGGAAGTGGACAGAACGCTCCTGAGCAGTTCTTC
CDR3: CSVGSGQNAPEQFF

D: TRBD1
V: TRBV6-6
J: TRBJ2-2
size: once
DNA: TGTGCCAGCAGTCGTACCGGGACAGCAAACAACGGGGAGCTGTTTTTT
CDR3: CASSRTGTANNGELFF

D: NA
V: TRBV7-8
J: TRBJ2-1
size: NA
DNA: TGTGCCAGCAGGCTCGAACCTCTAGCCGACAATGAGCAGTTCTTC
CDR3: CASRLEPLADNEQFF

D: NA
V: TRBV29-1
J: TRBJ1-3
size: NA
DNA: TGCAGCGTTGAACGGGGAAACACCATATATTTT
CDR3: CSVERGNTIYF

D: TRBD1
V: TRBV4-3
J: TRBJ1-2
size: many
DNA: TGCGCCAGCAGCCAGTGGACAGGCCTTAACTATGGCTACACCTTC
CDR3: CASSQWTGLNYGYTF

D: NA
V: TRBV6-1
J: TRBJ2-3
size: many
DNA: TGTGCCAGCAGTGTACGGGGGGCAAAAGATACGCAGTATTTT
CDR3: CASSVRGAKDTQYF

D: TRBD2
V: TRBV27
J: TRBJ2-1
size: many
DNA: TGTGCCAGCAGTCCTCTAGCGGGGGAATACAATGAGCAGTTCTTC
CDR3: CASSPLAGEYNEQFF

D: NA
V: TRBV20-1
J: TRBJ2-5
size: NA
DNA: TGCAGTGCTAGAGACGCCTCGTCCGGGGAGACCCAGTACTTC
CDR3: CSARDASSGETQYF

D: NA
V: TRBV18
J: TRBJ2-7
size: few
DNA: TGTGCCAGCTCAACAATTGACGAGCAGTACTTC
CDR3: CASSTIDEQYF

D: NA
V: TRBV6-6
J: TRBJ2-4
size: few
DNA: TGTGCCAGCAGTTCTCAGGACAGCGTCAACATTCAGTACTTC
CDR3: CASSSQDSVNIQYF

D: NA
V: TRBV6-5
J: TRBJ2-7
size: NA
DNA: TGTGCCAGCGGGCCCCTGCGCCAGGGCGGAAACTACGAGCAGTACTTC
CDR3: CASGPLRQGGNYEQYF

D: NA
V: TRBV2
J: TRBJ2-5
size: many
DNA: TGTGCCAGCAGCTCCAGGATGGGGCGAGAGACCCAGTACTTC
CDR3: CASSSRMGRETQYF

D: NA
V: TRBV20-1
J: TRBJ2-6
size: many
DNA: TGCAGTGCTACAGTCGTAGGGGTCTCTGGGGCCAACGTCCTGACTTTC
CDR3: CSATVVGVSGANVLTF

D: TRBD1
V: TRBV15
J: TRBJ2-1
size: many
DNA: TGTGCCACCAGCGGGGACAGGGCCTCCTACAATGAGCAGTTCTTC
CDR3: CATSGDRASYNEQFF

D: TRBD1
V: TRBV20-1
J: TRBJ1-4
size: medium-sized
DNA: TGCAGTGCTGGAGGGACAGGGGGGGTTCGAGAAAAACTGTTTTTT
CDR3: CSAGGTGGVREKLFF

D: TRBD1
V: TRBV19
J: TRBJ2-3
size: many
DNA: TGTGCCAGCGGTCGTGGGACAGGGTCTAGCACAGATACGCAGTATTTT
CDR3: CASGRGTGSSTDTQYF

D: TRBD1
V: TRBV5-1
J: TRBJ1-1
size: NA
DNA: TGCGCCAGCAGCTTGGAGAAGCCGGGACAGACTGAAGCTTTCTTT
CDR3: CASSLEKPGQTEAFF

D: NA
V: TRBV5-8
J: TRBJ1-4
size: few
DNA: TGTGCCAGCACCCAAAATGAAAAACTGTTTTTT
CDR3: CASTQNEKLFF

D: TRBD1
V: TRBV5-1
J: TRBJ1-4
size: few
DNA: TGCGCCAGCAGCTCGAAGACAGGGGAAGGGTATGAAAAACTGTTTTTT
CDR3: CASSSKTGEGYEKLFF

D: NA
V: TRBV20-1
J: TRBJ1-5
size: NA
DNA: TGCAGTGCTAGCCAGGGTAGCAATCAGCCCCAGCATTTT
CDR3: CSASQGSNQPQHF

D: NA
V: TRBV7-9
J: TRBJ2-7
size: many
DNA: TGTGCCAGCAGCTCGAATTACGAGCAGTACTTC
CDR3: CASSSNYEQYF

D: TRBD1
V: TRBV6-1
J: TRBJ2-5
size: NA
DNA: TGTGCCAGCAGTGAAAGGACAGGGGACAGAGAGACCCAGTACTTC
CDR3: CASSERTGDRETQYF

D: NA
V: TRBV7-2
J: TRBJ2-5
size: NA
DNA: TGTGCCAGCAGCCAGGGGGGGAAGGAGACCCAGTACTTC
CDR3: CASSQGGKETQYF